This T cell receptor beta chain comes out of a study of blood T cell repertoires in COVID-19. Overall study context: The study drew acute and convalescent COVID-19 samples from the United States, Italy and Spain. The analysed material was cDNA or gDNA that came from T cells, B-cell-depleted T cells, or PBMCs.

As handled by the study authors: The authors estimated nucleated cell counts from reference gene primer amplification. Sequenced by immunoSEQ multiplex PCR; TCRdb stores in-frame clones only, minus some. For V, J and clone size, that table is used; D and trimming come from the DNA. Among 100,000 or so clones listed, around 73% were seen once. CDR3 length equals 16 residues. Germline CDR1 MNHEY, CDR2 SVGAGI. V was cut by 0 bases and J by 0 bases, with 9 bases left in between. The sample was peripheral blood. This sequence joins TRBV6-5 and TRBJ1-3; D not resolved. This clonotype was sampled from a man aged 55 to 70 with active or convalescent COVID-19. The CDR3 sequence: CASSYSAGDSGNTIYF. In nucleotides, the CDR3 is TGTGCCAGCAGTTACTCCGCGGGAGACTCTGGAAACACCATATATTTT.